The 13 T cell receptor beta chains presented below share a single source sample, sequenced in a study of monozygotic twins with inflammatory bowel disease. With the 5' RACE reads reprocessed, TCRdb shows one record per CDR3 protein and no DNA. Its table lists 300,000 to 400,000 distinct CDR3 sequences. What was sequenced was blood. The receptors were sampled from a human donor with ulcerative colitis or Crohn's disease, or a healthy co-twin of an affected twin (not recorded which).

This rearrangement joins TRBV3-1 to TRBJ1-5; with no DNA, the TCRdb D assignment of TRBD1 cannot be verified. The CDR3 length is 15 residues. The germline V gene has CDR1 LGHDT and CDR2 YNNKEL (reference sequence). The CDR3 here is CASSRGQGAHQPQHF.

CDR3 amino acids: CASSYSFSGEETEAFF. The chain recombines TRBV6-5 with TRBJ1-1. CDR3 length: 16 residues. Per the germline V gene, CDR1 is MNHEY and CDR2 is SVGAGI.

The chain links TRBV15 to TRBJ2-3; no DNA is available, so the TRBD1 call from TCRdb remains unchecked. Germline CDR1 LNHNV, CDR2 YYDKDF (reference sequence). There are 17 residues in the CDR3. The CDR3 is CATSRGPVGGRPDTQYF. Complete variable domain (other parts from reference TRBV15 and TRBJ2-3): DAMVIQNPRYQVTQFGKPVTLSCSQTLNHNVMYWYQQKSSQAPKLLFHYYDKDFNNEADTPDNFQSRRPNTSFCFLDIRSPGLGDTAMYLCATSRGPVGGRPDTQYFGPGTRLTVL.

V usage is TRBV2 and J usage is TRBJ2-7; lacking DNA, the TRBD2 call made by TCRdb goes unchecked. The CDR3 runs 13 residues. Germline V CDR1 and CDR2: SNHLY, FYNNEI. The CDR3 protein is CASSDGMGREQYF.

CDR3 region: CASSPRQGVNTGELFF. The chain has TRBV3-1 and TRBJ2-2; lacking DNA, the TRBD1 call made by TCRdb goes unchecked. Germline CDR1 and CDR2: LGHDT and YNNKEL (reference sequence). The CDR3 runs 16 residues.

The chain combines TRBV28 with TRBJ1-3. This CDR3 region has 17 residues. CDR1 is MDHEN, CDR2 SYDVKM, per germline. The CDR3 loop is CASSLSPGTLSGNTIYF.

The chain has TRBV20-1 and TRBJ1-5; checking the TCRdb D call of TRBD1 is not possible without DNA. The germline gives CDR1 DFQATT, CDR2 SNEGSKA (reference sequence). This CDR3 has 16 residues. CDR3 sequence: CSASPNRDRAHQPQHF.

The chain carries TRBV7-8 and TRBJ2-2; TCRdb selects TRBD2, and the lack of DNA leaves this call unchecked. This CDR3 has 15 residues. The germline CDR1 and CDR2 sequences are SGHVS and FQNEAQ. This CDR3 reads CASSLRGPVPGELFF. The full variable domain, rest sourced from reference TRBV7-8 and TRBJ2-2, is GAGVSQSPRYKVAKRGQDVALRCDPISGHVSLFWYQQALGQGPEFLTYFQNEAQLDKSGLPSDRFFAERPEGSVSTLKIQRTQQEDSAVYLCASSLRGPVPGELFFGEGSRLTVL.

V and J are TRBV12-3 or TRBV12-4 and TRBJ2-7. The CDR3 has 14 residues. CDR3 sequence reads: CASSLGQELYEQYF.

The chain couples TRBV7-9 to TRBJ1-1; no DNA is available, so the TRBD1 call from TCRdb remains unchecked. This CDR3 region has 12 residues. CDR1 SEHNR and CDR2 FQNEAQ come from the germline V gene (reference sequence). The CDR3 sequence: CASNALGGEAFF.

The chain is built from TRBV5-1 and TRBJ2-7. The CDR3 sequence is 15 residues long. The germline gives CDR1 SGHRS, CDR2 YFSETQ. The CDR3 sequence: CASSPVSGSSYEQYF.

The chain's CDR3 is CASSPKGASGQETQYF. The rearrangement links TRBV18 to TRBJ2-5. Germline V gene data show CDR1 as KGHSH and CDR2 as LQKENI. The CDR3 sequence is 16 residues long. The variable domain in full, with the rest retrieved from reference TRBV18 and TRBJ2-5, is NAGVMQNPRHLVRRRGQEARLRCSPMKGHSHVYWYRQLPEEGLKFMVYLQKENIIDESGMPKERFSAEFPKEGPSILRIQQVVRGDSAAYFCASSPKGASGQETQYFGPGTRLLVL.

The chain has TRBV7-8 and TRBJ2-1; the D call of TRBD1 rests on TCRdb alone, since no DNA is present to check it. The CDR3 contains 13 residues. Germline V CDR1 and CDR2: SGHVS, FQNEAQ. The CDR3 here is CASSHDRANEQFF.